The rows below give T cell receptor beta chains drawn from one sample of a study of T-cell memory formation after mild COVID-19. TCRdb analysed the 5' RACE reads with MiXCR anew, one entry per CDR3 protein. Of 95,000 to 120,000 distinct CDR3 sequences listed, 22% are singletons. The specimen sequenced was PBMCs or a T cell subset sorted from them (not recorded which). Receptors were obtained from a man in his late teens or twenties who had mild COVID-19 (a few samples of this study predate the infection). Cell type and time point are not known. Both conserved end residues are part of each CDR3. A D gene is named only where the DNA matches it firmly. Size values are once, few and many counts, or a class for expanded clones, and some rows have none.

d_call	v_call	clone_size	j_call	cdr3_nt	cdr3_aa
TRBD1	TRBV7-2	many	TRBJ2-7	TGTGCCAGCAGCTTAATCGCCGACCGGGACAGGGGCTACGAGCAGTACTTC	CASSLIADRDRGYEQYF
-	TRBV7-6	few	TRBJ1-6	TGTGCCAGCAGTCAGAGCTCCTATAATTCACCCCTCCACTTT	CASSQSSYNSPLHF
-	TRBV29-1	-	TRBJ2-5	TGCAGCGTCGCCAATGTGGGGGAGACCCAGTACTTC	CSVANVGETQYF
-	TRBV4-1	-	TRBJ1-1	TGCGCCAGCAGCCAACTCCTGGGGGTTAACACTGAAGCTTTCTTT	CASSQLLGVNTEAFF
-	TRBV5-1	-	TRBJ2-1	TGCGCCAGCAGGGGGGATGAGCAGTTCTTC	CASRGDEQFF
-	TRBV7-6	-	TRBJ2-3	TGTGCCAGCAGCTCCGGGCCGCTGAGGGCAGATACGCAGTATTTT	CASSSGPLRADTQYF
TRBD1	TRBV7-9	few	TRBJ2-5	TGTGCCAGCAGCTTACCTGGGACAGGGAGAGGTCAAGAGACCCAGTACTTC	CASSLPGTGRGQETQYF
-	TRBV29-1	-	TRBJ2-1	TGCAGCGTTGCCCGAGCGGACACTCTCTACAATGAGCAGTTCTTC	CSVARADTLYNEQFF
-	TRBV5-4	-	TRBJ1-1	TGTGCCAGCAGCTCTCCTCAGGGAACAGGAAACACTGAAGCTTTCTTT	CASSSPQGTGNTEAFF
-	TRBV7-2	-	TRBJ1-2	TGTGCCAGCAGCTATGTGAAGGCAGGAGGGGGCTACACCTTC	CASSYVKAGGGYTF
TRBD1	TRBV16	few	TRBJ1-2	TGTGCCAGCAGCGCTACGACAGGGGGCTATGGCTACACCTTC	CASSATTGGYGYTF
-	TRBV12-5	-	TRBJ2-7	TGTGCTAGTGCCAACGCGGACCCCCATAGACCGTCCTACGAGCAGTACTTC	CASANADPHRPSYEQYF
-	TRBV12-3/TRBV12-4	-	TRBJ1-2	TGTGCCAGCAGTCCTGACAGTACCTATGGCTACACCTTC	CASSPDSTYGYTF
TRBD2	TRBV28	few	TRBJ2-1	TGTGCCAGCAGTCCCCTGTTGACGGGGGGGAACAATGAGCAGTTCTTC	CASSPLLTGGNNEQFF
-	TRBV6-5	-	TRBJ1-5	TGTGCCAGCAGTCCGACAGTACCCTCTCGTTTTAGCAATCAGCCCCAGCATTTT	CASSPTVPSRFSNQPQHF
TRBD1	TRBV4-3	few	TRBJ1-5	TGCGCCAGCAGCCAAGGGACAGGGGGCGGCCAGCCCCAGCATTTT	CASSQGTGGGQPQHF
TRBD2	TRBV7-3	-	TRBJ2-3	TGTGCCAGCAGCTTGGGACTAGCGGGGGGGCCGACAGATACGCAGTATTTT	CASSLGLAGGPTDTQYF
-	TRBV9	few	TRBJ2-1	TGTGCCAGCAGCGACTACTACAATGAGCAGTTCTTC	CASSDYYNEQFF
TRBD2	TRBV6-4	-	TRBJ2-3	TGTGCCAGCAGTGACGGGAAGCGGGGGGGCACAGATACGCAGTATTTT	CASSDGKRGGTDTQYF
-	TRBV6-2/TRBV6-3	-	TRBJ2-1	TGTGCCAGCAGACACCTCACGGGTGAGCAGTTCTTC	CASRHLTGEQFF
-	TRBV19	-	TRBJ1-6	TGTGCCAGTAGCCAGACAGCCTATAATTCACCCCTCCACTTT	CASSQTAYNSPLHF
-	TRBV7-9	few	TRBJ1-4	TGTGCCAGCAGCCGAATCGCAGTAACAGGAACAAATGAAAAACTGTTTTTT	CASSRIAVTGTNEKLFF
-	TRBV7-9	-	TRBJ2-1	TGTGCCACCCGCCAGGGGATGAGCTCCTACAATGAGCAGTTCTTC	CATRQGMSSYNEQFF
TRBD2	TRBV27	-	TRBJ2-5	TGTGCCAGCAGTTTACTGGGAGCGGGGGGGCAAGAGACCCAGTACTTC	CASSLLGAGGQETQYF
-	TRBV12-3/TRBV12-4	-	TRBJ2-4	TGTGCCAGCAGCCCAGGACCGGGAAACATTCAGTACTTC	CASSPGPGNIQYF
TRBD2	TRBV29-1	few	TRBJ2-5	TGCAGCGTTGTGCTAGCGGGGGGGGAGGAGGAGACCCAGTACTTC	CSVVLAGGEEETQYF
TRBD1	TRBV7-8	few	TRBJ2-2	TGTGCCAGCAGCTTCTTAGGGACAGTTACCGGGGAGCTGTTTTTT	CASSFLGTVTGELFF
TRBD1	TRBV29-1	few	TRBJ1-2	TGCGGGGGAGGGGGCACCTTCTATGGCTACACCTTC	CGGGGTFYGYTF
-	TRBV6-2/TRBV6-3	-	TRBJ2-7	TGTGCCAGCAGTACGTTCGAGGGGCCCGACTACGAGCAGTACTTC	CASSTFEGPDYEQYF
TRBD2	TRBV7-2	-	TRBJ2-1	TGTGCCAGCAGGAAGACTAGCGGAGGCTCCTACAATGAGCAGTTCTTC	CASRKTSGGSYNEQFF
TRBD2	TRBV11-2	few	TRBJ2-1	TGTGCCAGCAGCCTGACTAGCGGGGGGTCGTACAATGAGCAGTTCTTC	CASSLTSGGSYNEQFF
-	TRBV15	-	TRBJ2-3	TGTGCCACCAGCAGAGATCTCGGGGGCACAGATACGCAGTATTTT	CATSRDLGGTDTQYF
TRBD1	TRBV19	few	TRBJ1-2	TGTGCCAGTAGTAAGTCCGGGACAGTGACCAATGGCTACACCTTC	CASSKSGTVTNGYTF
TRBD2	TRBV19	-	TRBJ2-1	TGTGCCAGTAAGACGCCTAGCGGGGGACTTGGTGGTGAGCAGTTCTTC	CASKTPSGGLGGEQFF
-	TRBV12-2	-	TRBJ1-1	TGTGCAAGTCGCTTAGGTATGGGACTATACGAATCAAGGACCACTGAAGCTTTCTTT	CASRLGMGLYESRTTEAFF
TRBD1	TRBV10-3	few	TRBJ2-5	TGTGCCATCAGATACCGGGACAGGGTTCAAGAGACCCAGTACTTC	CAIRYRDRVQETQYF
-	TRBV12-3/TRBV12-4	-	TRBJ2-7	TGTGCCAGCAGTTTTAATGGGGACGAGCAGTACTTC	CASSFNGDEQYF
TRBD1	TRBV14	-	TRBJ2-1	TGTGCCAGCAGCCAAGTGACAGGGGGAAGGAATGAGCAGTTCTTC	CASSQVTGGRNEQFF
TRBD1	TRBV7-9	-	TRBJ1-1	TGTGCCAGCAGCTCGGACGGGACAGTACTATACACTGAAGCTTTCTTT	CASSSDGTVLYTEAFF
-	TRBV2	-	TRBJ1-3	TGTGCCAGTGAAGGCGAGGATTTCAACTCTGGAAACACCATATATTTT	CASEGEDFNSGNTIYF
-	TRBV12-3/TRBV12-4	few	TRBJ2-4	TGTGCCAGCAGTTTAATTCAGGGGGGGAACATTCAGTACTTC	CASSLIQGGNIQYF
-	TRBV19	few	TRBJ2-3	TGTGCCATATGGAGGGGGCAATGGTATTTT	CAIWRGQWYF
TRBD1	TRBV28	-	TRBJ1-2	TGTGCCAGCACTCCGACAGGGACCTATGGCTACACCTTC	CASTPTGTYGYTF
TRBD2	TRBV12-3/TRBV12-4	-	TRBJ2-1	TGTGCCAGCGGACTAGCGGACAACAATGAGCAGTTCTTC	CASGLADNNEQFF
-	TRBV19	-	TRBJ2-3	TGTGCCAGTAGTATCGATGTCCCGACGGATTCTAGCACAGATACGCAGTATTTT	CASSIDVPTDSSTDTQYF
TRBD2	TRBV27	many	TRBJ2-7	TGTGCCAGCAGTTCCCAGGGTGCCGGGGGGGCCAGCTCCTACGAGCAGTACTTC	CASSSQGAGGASSYEQYF
-	TRBV20-1	-	TRBJ2-1	TGCAGTGCTAGGGAGCTCTATGAGCAGTTCTTC	CSARELYEQFF
-	TRBV12-3/TRBV12-4	once	TRBJ1-2	TGTGCCAGCAGTCTTCGAAGAGACAATCACTATGGCTACACCTTC	CASSLRRDNHYGYTF
-	TRBV11-2	-	TRBJ2-1	TGTGCCAGCAGCTCCTCGGGGCAGTTCTTC	CASSSSGQFF
-	TRBV27	many	TRBJ2-2	TGTGCCAGCAGTCTCCCTACCGGGGAGCTGTTTTTT	CASSLPTGELFF
-	TRBV4-3	-	TRBJ1-1	TGCGCCAGCAGCCAAGACCCACTCCGGAGATCAGACACTGAAGCTTTCTTT	CASSQDPLRRSDTEAFF
TRBD2	TRBV2	-	TRBJ2-3	TGTGCCAGCAGTAGCGGGGACACAGATACGCAGTATTTT	CASSSGDTDTQYF